A single sample gave rise to the 23 T cell receptor beta chains below, sequenced in a study of naive and memory T cell subsets. Both TRBC1 and TRBC2 were covered by a beta constant-region primer of two equimolar oligonucleotides. Four rounds of PCR amplified the ligated cDNA using nested alpha and beta constant-region primers plus SP2. TCRdb fed the UMI-ligation and nested PCR reads into MiXCR, producing one record per CDR3 protein. Of 95,000 to 150,000 distinct CDR3 sequences in the sample, about 36% are singletons; the top ten hold 0.8% to 1%. Material: central memory CD4+ T cells from blood. The receptors were sampled from a human donor in good health.

This clonotype occurred many times. The V call is TRBV24-1, the J call TRBJ2-3; 10 bases are shared with TRBD1. Unmatched junction bases numbered 8, after V lost 3 bases and J lost 9 bases. The CDR3 extends over 15 amino acids. Germline lookup yields CDR1 KGHDR and CDR2 SFDVKD. In DNA, the CDR3 is TGTGCCACCAGTGATGACAGGGGGCGAACTGAGACGCAGTATTTT. The encoded protein is CATSDDRGRTETQYF.

The chain is built from TRBV2 and TRBJ2-1; 13 bases are shared with TRBD2. The CDR3 consists of 15 residues. J lost 9 bases, V lost 8 bases, and 10 bases had no gene match. Germline CDR1 SNHLY, CDR2 FYNNEI. The CDR3: CASFRTSGSRSEQFF. The CDR3 coding sequence is TGTGCCAGCTTTCGGACTAGCGGGAGCAGAAGTGAGCAGTTCTTC.

The chain recombines TRBV4-2 with TRBJ2-4; maybe TRBD2 (6 bases). V was pared by 6 bases and J by 7 bases, with 13 bases between. The CDR3 is made up of 13 amino acids. Germline values: CDR1 LGHNA, CDR2 YNFKEQ. CDR3 sequence reads: CASRQEGLNIQYF. The CDR3 nucleotides are TGTGCCAGCAGACAGGAGGGCCTGAACATTCAGTACTTC.

J is TRBJ1-1 and V is TRBV18; D may be TRBD1 (6 bases). The CDR3 runs to 13 residues. Trimming left V 8 bases short and J 0 bases short, with 10 bases between. Per the germline V gene, CDR1 is KGHSH and CDR2 is LQKENI. For the CDR3, the DNA is TGTGCCAGCACCACAGGGATGAACACTGAAGCTTTCTTT. Translation: CASTTGMNTEAFF.

This clonotype appeared a few times. The chain joins TRBV6-5 to TRBJ2-7; D may correspond to TRBD1 or TRBD2 (5 bases each). The length of the CDR3 is 13 residues. V lost 2 bases to trimming and J lost 4 bases, with 9 bases between them. Germline-derived CDR1 and CDR2 are MNHEY and SVGAGI. CDR3 DNA sequence: TGTGCCAGCAGTTACGGGGGAAATTACGAGCAGTACTTC. This codes for CASSYGGNYEQYF.

As regards this clonotype: One end of the junction is discordant with germline, which a read error may explain. The V and J genes are TRBV20-1 and TRBJ2-3, with D maybe TRBD2 (6 bases). The CDR3 extends over 13 amino acids. From germline, CDR1 is DFQATT and CDR2 SNEGSKA (reference sequence). The CDR3 bases are TGCAGTGCAGTAGCGGTTTCCACAAATACGCAGTATTTT. Translation gives CSAVAVSTNTQYF.

Only one count was recorded for this clonotype. V usage is TRBV7-9 and J usage is TRBJ1-2; 11 bases align to TRBD1. This CDR3 region has 17 residues. In germline, CDR1 is SEHNR, CDR2 FQNEAQ (reference sequence). After removal of 4 bases from V and 6 bases from J, the junction contained 13 bases not matched to a gene. CDR3 coding DNA: TGTGCCAGCAGCTCCATAACGCCGGGACAGGGGGGTCATGGCTACACCTTC. Translating gives CASSSITPGQGGHGYTF.

Worth noting for this clonotype: One end of the junction varies from germline; a read error may be responsible. The genes are TRBV20-1 and TRBJ2-5; D ambiguous. The CDR3 contains 11 residues. CDR1 and CDR2 from the germline V gene are DFQATT and SNEGSKA (reference sequence). The CDR3 reads CSASPDTTSDF. In DNA, the CDR3 is TGCAGTGCTAGTCCTGATACAACCTCGGACTTC.

V gene TRBV20-1 combines with J gene TRBJ2-3; no firm D call. Germline CDR1 DFQATT, CDR2 SNEGSKA (reference sequence). This CDR3 contains 15 residues. The germline V and J ends were trimmed by 5 bases and 2 bases, with 17 bases remaining between them. CDR3 amino acids: CSAGRSRGNTDTQYF. For the CDR3, the DNA is TGCAGTGCTGGAAGGAGTCGCGGAAACACAGATACGCAGTATTTT.

The chain employs TRBV19 and TRBJ2-2, with 9 nucleotides matching TRBD1. CDR1 is LNHDA, CDR2 SQIVND, per germline (reference sequence). The CDR3 is 15 amino acids. After removal of 4 bases from V and 3 bases from J, the junction contained 3 bases not matched to a gene. This CDR3 is CASSTDRGYTGELFF. The CDR3, as DNA: TGTGCCAGTAGTACGGACAGGGGATACACCGGGGAGCTGTTTTTT.

The J gene is TRBJ1-1, the V gene TRBV6-2 or TRBV6-3; D remains unclear. CDR3 length equals 13 residues. The V end lost 2 bases, the J end lost 1 base, and 5 bases lay between the germline ends. CDR1 MNHEY and CDR2 SVGEGT come from the germline V gene. CDR3 sequence reads: CASSYIRNTEAFF. The CDR3 DNA is TGTGCCAGCAGTTACATCAGGAACACTGAAGCTTTCTTT.

V and J are TRBV6-5 and TRBJ2-3; D may correspond to TRBD1 or TRBD2 (5 bases each). V lost 11 bases to trimming and J lost 4 bases, with 19 bases between them. The CDR3 is made up of 14 amino acids. Germline loops: CDR1 MNHEY, CDR2 SVGAGI. The CDR3 DNA is TGTGCCCCCCCGGGGCAGGGCGAGCCAGATACGCAGTATTTT. It yields the protein CAPPGQGEPDTQYF.

This clonotype came up a few times. This CDR3 reads CASSQGPTNTEAFF. Here the CDR3 DNA reads TGCGCCAGCAGCCAGGGGCCTACGAACACTGAAGCTTTCTTT. The J gene is TRBJ1-1, the V gene TRBV4-1, with D perhaps matching TRBD1 (5 bases). Germline CDR1 MGHRA, CDR2 YSYEKL. This CDR3 spans 14 amino acids. Trimming cost V 3 bases and J 1 base, with 9 bases left between them.

This clonotype was counted once. This rearrangement joins TRBV4-1 to TRBJ1-3; TRBD1 aligns across 7 bases. Germline CDR1 is MGHRA and CDR2 is YSYEKL. The V segment lost 4 bases and the J segment 4 bases; nucleotides outside the gene matches: 10. The CDR3 has 16 residues. In DNA form, the CDR3 reads TGCGCCAGCAGCCGACAAAATACAGGGGACGGAAACACCATATATTTT. Translating it yields CASSRQNTGDGNTIYF.

Comments on this clonotype: A much larger clone is a single base away; this may be a read error. The chain joins TRBV4-1 to TRBJ2-2; D gene uncertain. The CDR3 loop spans 14 amino acids. Trimming removed 6 bases from V and 4 bases from J, with 12 bases in between. Germline assignment: CDR1 MGHRA and CDR2 YSYEKL. CDR3 amino acids: CASSRAETTGELFF. The CDR3 nucleotides read TGCGCCAGCAGTCGGGCAGAGACCACCGGGGAGCTGTTTTTT.

V usage is TRBV4-2 and J usage is TRBJ2-1; D remains unclear. Germline values: CDR1 LGHNA, CDR2 YNFKEQ. The V gene lost 1 base and the J gene lost 9 bases, with 13 bases spanning the gap. CDR3 length: 14 amino acids. The chain's CDR3 is CASSQGSVAGEQFF. DNA of the CDR3: TGTGCCAGCAGCCAAGGGAGCGTAGCCGGTGAGCAGTTCTTC.

The V and J genes are TRBV20-1 and TRBJ2-7; 9 bases line up with TRBD2. The J segment lost 6 bases and the V segment lost 5 bases, leaving 2 bases of the junction unmatched. This CDR3 comprises 11 residues. Germline V gene lookup returns CDR1 DFQATT and CDR2 SNEGSKA (reference sequence). The CDR3 DNA is TGCAGTGCTGGGACTAGCACCGAGCAGTACTTC. It yields the protein CSAGTSTEQYF.

This clonotype has only a few counts. This chain uses TRBV14 with TRBJ1-2; no firm D call. The germline CDR1 and CDR2 sequences are SGHDN and FVKESK. The CDR3 has 13 amino acids. Trimming pared 2 bases from V and 8 bases from J, leaving 12 bases between. CDR3 sequence (DNA): TGTGCCAGCAGCCAACGGTTTCTCGGGGGCTACACCTTC. Translation: CASSQRFLGGYTF.

J is TRBJ2-3 and V is TRBV28, with 14 bases lining up with TRBD2. V lost 4 bases to trimming and J lost 7 bases; unmatched junction nucleotides: 7. Germline CDR1 and CDR2: MDHEN and SYDVKM. There are 16 residues in the CDR3. Here the CDR3 DNA reads TGTGCCAGCAGTTCACAGACTAGCGGGAGGGCTCATACGCAGTATTTT. Protein product: CASSSQTSGRAHTQYF.

The table lists this clonotype with a few counts. The rearrangement joins TRBV7-2 to TRBJ2-3; TRBD2 matches at 10 bases. From germline, CDR1 is SGHTA and CDR2 FQGNSA. The ends lost 8 bases at V and 4 bases at J; junction bases unmatched: 18. The CDR3 is 18 residues long. The CDR3 protein is CASGRDRKAGGRADTQYF. CDR3 nucleotide sequence: TGTGCCAGCGGCCGGGACAGAAAAGCGGGAGGGCGGGCAGATACGCAGTATTTT.

The chain uses TRBV12-3 or TRBV12-4 and TRBJ2-7; 8 bases are a match to TRBD1. J gave up 6 bases and V 5 bases, and 6 bases lay outside the gene matches. This CDR3 is built from 13 residues. The CDR3 is CASSDLTGVEQYF. Here the CDR3 DNA reads TGTGCCAGCAGTGATCTGACAGGGGTCGAGCAGTACTTC.

This clonotype was counted only a few times. The CDR3: CSARDQAQGQSLNTEAFF. CDR3 nucleotides: TGCAGTGCTAGAGATCAGGCACAGGGGCAGTCCTTGAACACTGAAGCTTTCTTT. The chain joins TRBV20-1 to TRBJ1-1, with 7 bases matching TRBD1. The CDR3 covers 18 residues. Germline assignment: CDR1 DFQATT and CDR2 SNEGSKA (reference sequence). V was clipped by 0 bases and J by 0 bases; unmatched bases: 13.

The rearrangement uses TRBV10-3 and TRBJ2-3; D might be TRBD1 (5 bases). Germline lookup yields CDR1 ENHRY and CDR2 SYGVKD. The CDR3 sequence is 14 residues long. The V end lost 0 bases, the J end lost 2 bases, and 6 bases lay between the germline ends. CDR3 residues: CAISESQVTDTQYF. In nucleotides, the CDR3 is TGTGCCATCAGTGAGTCACAGGTCACAGATACGCAGTATTTT.